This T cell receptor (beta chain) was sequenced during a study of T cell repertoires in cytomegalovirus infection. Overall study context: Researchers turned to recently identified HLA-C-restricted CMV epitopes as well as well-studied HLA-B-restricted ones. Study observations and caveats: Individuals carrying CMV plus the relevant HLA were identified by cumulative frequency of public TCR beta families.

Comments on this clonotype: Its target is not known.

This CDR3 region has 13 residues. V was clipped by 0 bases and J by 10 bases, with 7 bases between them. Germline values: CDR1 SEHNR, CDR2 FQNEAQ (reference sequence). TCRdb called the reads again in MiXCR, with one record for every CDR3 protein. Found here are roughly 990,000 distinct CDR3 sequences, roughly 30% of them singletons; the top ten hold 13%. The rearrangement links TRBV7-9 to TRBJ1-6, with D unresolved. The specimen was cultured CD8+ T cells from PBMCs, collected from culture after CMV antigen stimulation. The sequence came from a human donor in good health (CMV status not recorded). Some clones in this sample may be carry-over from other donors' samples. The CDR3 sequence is CASSLATGSPLHF. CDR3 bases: TGTGCCAGCAGCTTAGCAACGGGCTCACCCCTCCACTTT.